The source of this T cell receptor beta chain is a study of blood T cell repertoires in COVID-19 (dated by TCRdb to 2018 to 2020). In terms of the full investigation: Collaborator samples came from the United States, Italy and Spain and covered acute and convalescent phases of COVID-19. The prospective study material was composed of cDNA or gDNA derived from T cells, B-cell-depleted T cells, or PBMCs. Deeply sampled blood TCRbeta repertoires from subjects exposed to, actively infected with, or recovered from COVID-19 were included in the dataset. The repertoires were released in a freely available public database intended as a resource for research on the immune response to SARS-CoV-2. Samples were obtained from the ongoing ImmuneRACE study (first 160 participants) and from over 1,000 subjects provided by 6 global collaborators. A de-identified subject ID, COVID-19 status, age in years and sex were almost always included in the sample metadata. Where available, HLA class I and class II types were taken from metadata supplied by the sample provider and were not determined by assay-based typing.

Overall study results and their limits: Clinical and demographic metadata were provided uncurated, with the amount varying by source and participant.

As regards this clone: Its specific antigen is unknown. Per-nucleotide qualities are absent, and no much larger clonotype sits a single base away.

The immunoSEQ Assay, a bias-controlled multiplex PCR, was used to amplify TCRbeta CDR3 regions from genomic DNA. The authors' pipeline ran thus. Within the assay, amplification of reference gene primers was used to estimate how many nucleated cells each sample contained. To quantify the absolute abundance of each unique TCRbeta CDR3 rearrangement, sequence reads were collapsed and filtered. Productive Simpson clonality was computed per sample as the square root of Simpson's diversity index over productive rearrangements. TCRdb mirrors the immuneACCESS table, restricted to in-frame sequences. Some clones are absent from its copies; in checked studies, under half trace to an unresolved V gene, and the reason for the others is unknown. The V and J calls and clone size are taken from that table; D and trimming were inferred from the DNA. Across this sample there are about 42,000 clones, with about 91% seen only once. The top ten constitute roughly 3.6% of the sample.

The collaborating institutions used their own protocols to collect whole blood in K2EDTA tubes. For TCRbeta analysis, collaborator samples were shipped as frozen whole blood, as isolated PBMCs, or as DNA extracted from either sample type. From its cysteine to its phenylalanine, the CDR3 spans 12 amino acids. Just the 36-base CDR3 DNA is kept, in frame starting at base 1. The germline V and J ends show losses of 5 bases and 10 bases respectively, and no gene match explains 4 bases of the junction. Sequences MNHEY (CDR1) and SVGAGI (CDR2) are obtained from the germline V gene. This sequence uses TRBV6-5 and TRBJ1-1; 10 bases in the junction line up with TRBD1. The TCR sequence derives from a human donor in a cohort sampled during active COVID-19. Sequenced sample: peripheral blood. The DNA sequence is TGTGCCAGCAGTACCAGACAGGGGGCAGCTTTCTTT. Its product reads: CASSTRQGAAFF.